The clone carrying this T cell receptor beta chain was seen a handful of times. As yet, its antigen is unknown. TCRdb keeps only in-frame clones here, not all; method: immunoSEQ multiplex PCR. The repertoire holds 14,000 or so clones, with roughly 78% as singletons. The CDR3 is made up of 15 amino acids. The germline V gene encodes CDR1 SGHVS and CDR2 FNYEAQ. V dropped 4 bases and J dropped 7 bases, with 20 bases sitting between them. These data belong to a study of vaccination effects on CD4 cells after COVID-19. General study results and limits: Marked clonal contraction was seen late after vaccination (in both infection- and vaccine-induced clones).

Sequencing followed a ViraFEST assay step that expanded antigen-specific CD4+ T cells with viral peptide pools. Subsequent to a culture period of more than 8 days, CD4+ T cells were isolated. SARS-CoV-2 infection was confirmed by PCR in the person between March and December 2020. Two doses of BNT162b2 or mRNA-1273 vaccine were administered to participants. The sequences come from CD4+ T cells from PBMCs cultured with HCoV-NL63 spike peptides, collected after COVID-19 vaccination. The TCR originated in a human donor who had a prior SARS-CoV-2 infection. V is TRBV7-6 and J is TRBJ2-7; D may be TRBD2 (7 bases). CDR3 sequence (DNA): TGTGCCAGCAGCTGGGGGGGGACAAAGACGGAAGAGCAGTACTTC. Encoded protein: CASSWGGTKTEEQYF.